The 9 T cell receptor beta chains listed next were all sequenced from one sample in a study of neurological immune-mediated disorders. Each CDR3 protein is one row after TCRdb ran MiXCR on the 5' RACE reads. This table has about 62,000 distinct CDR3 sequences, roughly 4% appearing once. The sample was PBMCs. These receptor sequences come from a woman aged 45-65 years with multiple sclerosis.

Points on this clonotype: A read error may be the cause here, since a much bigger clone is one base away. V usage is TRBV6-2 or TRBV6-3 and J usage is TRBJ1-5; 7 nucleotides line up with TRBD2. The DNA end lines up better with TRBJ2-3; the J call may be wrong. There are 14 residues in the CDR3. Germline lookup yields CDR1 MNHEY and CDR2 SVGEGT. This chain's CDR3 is CASSYLREAQPQYF. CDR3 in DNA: TGTGCCAGCAGTTACCTCCGGGAGGCACAGCCCCAGTATTTT.

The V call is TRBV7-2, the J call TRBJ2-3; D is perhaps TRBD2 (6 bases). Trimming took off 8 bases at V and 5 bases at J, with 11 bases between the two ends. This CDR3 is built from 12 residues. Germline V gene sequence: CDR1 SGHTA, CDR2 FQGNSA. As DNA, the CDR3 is TGTGCCAGCCGGGAGACTGGAGATACGCAGTATTTT. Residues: CASRETGDTQYF.

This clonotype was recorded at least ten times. This CDR3 reads CASSLAQYSTDTQYF. DNA of the CDR3: TGTGCCAGCAGCTTAGCCCAATACAGCACAGATACGCAGTATTTT. This sequence joins TRBV7-2 and TRBJ2-3; D unresolved. V was trimmed by 0 bases and J by 0 bases, leaving 7 bases between them. Looked up from germline, CDR1 is SGHTA and CDR2 is FQGNSA. The CDR3 is 15 residues long.

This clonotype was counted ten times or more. CDR3: CASGKGAHILTEAFF. In DNA form, the CDR3 reads TGTGCCAGCGGCAAGGGGGCGCATATCCTCACTGAAGCTTTCTTT. This chain joins TRBV27 and TRBJ1-1; 7 bases fit TRBD1. J lost 4 bases, V lost 8 bases, and 13 bases had no gene match. CDR1 MNHEY and CDR2 SMNVEV come from the germline V gene (reference sequence). The CDR3 is made up of 15 amino acids.

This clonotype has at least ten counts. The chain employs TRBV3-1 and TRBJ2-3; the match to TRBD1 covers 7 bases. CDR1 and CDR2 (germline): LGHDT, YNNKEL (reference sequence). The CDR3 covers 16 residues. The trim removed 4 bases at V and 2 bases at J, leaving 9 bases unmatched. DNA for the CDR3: TGTGCCAGCAGCCCCCGGACAGGCTTCACCACAGATACGCAGTATTTT. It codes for CASSPRTGFTTDTQYF.

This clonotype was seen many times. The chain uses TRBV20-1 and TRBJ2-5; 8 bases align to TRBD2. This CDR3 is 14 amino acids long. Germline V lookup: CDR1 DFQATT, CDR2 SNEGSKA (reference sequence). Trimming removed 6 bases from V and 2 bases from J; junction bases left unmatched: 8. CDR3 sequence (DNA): TGCAGTGCCGACCTTGGACTAGCTCAAGAGACCCAGTACTTC. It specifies CSADLGLAQETQYF.

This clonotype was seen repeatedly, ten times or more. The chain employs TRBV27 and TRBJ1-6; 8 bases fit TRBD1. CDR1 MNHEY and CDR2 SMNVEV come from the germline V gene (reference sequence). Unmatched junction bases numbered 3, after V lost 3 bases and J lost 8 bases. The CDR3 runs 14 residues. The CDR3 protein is CASSLDRVYSPLHF. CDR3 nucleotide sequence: TGTGCCAGCAGTTTGGACAGGGTGTATTCACCCCTCCACTTT.

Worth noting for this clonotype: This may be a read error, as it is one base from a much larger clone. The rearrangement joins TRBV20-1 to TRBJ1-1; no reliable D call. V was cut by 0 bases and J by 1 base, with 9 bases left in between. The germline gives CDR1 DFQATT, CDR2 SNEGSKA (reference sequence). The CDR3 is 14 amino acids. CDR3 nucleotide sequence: TGCAGTGCTAGAGACAGGTACCAGAACACTGAAGCTTTCTTT. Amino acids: CSARDRYQNTEAFF.

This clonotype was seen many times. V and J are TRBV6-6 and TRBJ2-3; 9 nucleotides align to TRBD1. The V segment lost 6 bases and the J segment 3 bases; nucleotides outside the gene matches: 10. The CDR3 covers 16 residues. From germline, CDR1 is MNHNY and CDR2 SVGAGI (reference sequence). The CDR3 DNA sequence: TGTGCCAGCAGCTTCCCGGGACAGGGTTTGACAGATACGCAGTATTTT. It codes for CASSFPGQGLTDTQYF.